Listed below are T cell receptor beta chains from one sample, sequenced in a study of cytomegalovirus exposure and HLA in healthy donors. Using immunoSEQ multiplex PCR, the repertoire was profiled, and TCRdb retains in-frame clones only, with some absent. The sample yields more than 80,000 clones, about 75% seen once. The sequenced material came from PBMCs. All receptors come from a male donor in good health and CMV-seropositive. CDR3s include the opening cysteine and the closing phenylalanine or tryptophan. Each record gives: D gene, V gene, clone size, J gene, CDR3 DNA, CDR3 protein. D genes are given only for firm matches. The size entry is marked missing in some rows and otherwise reads once, few, many or a size class.

.	TRBV15	.	TRBJ1-5	TGTGCCACCAGCAGAGGGAGGGCAGGCAATCAGCCCCAGCATTTT	CATSRGRAGNQPQHF
.	TRBV6-5	.	TRBJ1-1	TGTGCCAGCACCCACGGTATGAACACTGAAGCTTTCTTT	CASTHGMNTEAFF
TRBD1	TRBV7-9	.	TRBJ2-7	TGTGCCAGCAGCCAAACGGGACAGGGGACCTACGAGCAGTACTTC	CASSQTGQGTYEQYF
TRBD1	TRBV5-1	once	TRBJ2-7	TGCGCCAGCAGCAGCCGACAGGGCGCCTACGAGCAGTACTTC	CASSSRQGAYEQYF
.	TRBV4-1	.	TRBJ2-1	TGCGCCAGCAGCCAAGACGCCCCAACAGGCCTGTCCTACAATGAGCAGTTCTTC	CASSQDAPTGLSYNEQFF
TRBD1	TRBV5-4	once	TRBJ2-7	TGTGCCAGCAGCAGCTCCTCCCCGGGACAGGGGTCCTACGAGCAGTACTTC	CASSSSSPGQGSYEQYF
.	TRBV11-2	once	TRBJ2-1	TGTGCCAGCAGCTTGGTGGCCCAGTCGCAGTTCTTC	CASSLVAQSQFF
.	TRBV2	.	TRBJ2-1	TGTGCCAGCAGTGTGGGGACAAATGAGCAGTTCTTC	CASSVGTNEQFF
.	TRBV20-1	.	TRBJ1-2	TGCAGTGCTAGTCTCGGGTCTGGCTACACCTTC	CSASLGSGYTF
TRBD1	TRBV5-6	.	TRBJ1-5	TGTGCCAGCAGCATAGCCGGGACAGCCAATCAGCCCCAGCATTTT	CASSIAGTANQPQHF
TRBD2	TRBV18	.	TRBJ2-1	TGTGCCAGCTCACAACTAGCGGCAAACTACAATGAGCAGTTCTTC	CASSQLAANYNEQFF
.	TRBV18	.	TRBJ2-7	TGTGCCAGCTCCCCGGTCAACGAGCAGTACTTC	CASSPVNEQYF
TRBD1	TRBV5-4	.	TRBJ2-2	TGTGCCAGCAGCCCAGACAGGGGTCGGAACACCGGGGAGCTGTTTTTT	CASSPDRGRNTGELFF
.	TRBV6-5	few	TRBJ1-5	TGTGCCAGCAGTTACACGGGGGGGCAGCCCCAGCATTTT	CASSYTGGQPQHF
TRBD1	TRBV4-3	.	TRBJ2-7	TGCGCCAGCAGCCGCGACAGGGTCCACGAGCAGTACTTC	CASSRDRVHEQYF
TRBD1	TRBV7-9	.	TRBJ1-1	TGTGCCAGCAGCGCGGGACAGGTTTACACTGAAGCTTTCTTT	CASSAGQVYTEAFF
.	TRBV27	once	TRBJ2-7	TGTGCCAGCAGTTTAGGGTCGGGGGAGCAGTACTTC	CASSLGSGEQYF
.	TRBV4-2	.	TRBJ2-3	TGTGCCAGCAGCCAAGGAGCCTACACAGATACGCAGTATTTT	CASSQGAYTDTQYF
.	TRBV6-1	.	TRBJ1-1	TGTGCCAGCAGCGTGACCGACATGAACACTGAAGCTTTCTTT	CASSVTDMNTEAFF
.	TRBV7-7	.	TRBJ1-1	TGTGCCAGCAGCAGGACTAAGAACACTGAAGCTTTCTTT	CASSRTKNTEAFF
.	TRBV9	.	TRBJ2-2	TGTGCCAGCAGTAGAGCGAGCACCGGGGAGCTGTTTTTT	CASSRASTGELFF
.	TRBV4-3	.	TRBJ2-7	TGCGCCAGCAGCCAAACCGGGACACAGACCTACGAGCAGTACTTC	CASSQTGTQTYEQYF
TRBD1	TRBV5-6	.	TRBJ1-2	TGTGCCAGCAGCAGGGACAGGGGTAACTATGGCTACACCTTC	CASSRDRGNYGYTF
.	TRBV4-3	.	TRBJ1-1	TGCGCCAGCAGCCAAACAGGGCGTCTGAAAGCTTTCTTT	CASSQTGRLKAFF
.	TRBV7-2	.	TRBJ2-7	TGTGCCAGCAGCTTTAATGCAGGGAATTACGACGAGCAGTACTTC	CASSFNAGNYDEQYF
TRBD1	TRBV19	.	TRBJ2-1	TGTGCCAGTAGTAAGTTGGAGACAGGGTGGGGGAATGAGCAGTTCTTC	CASSKLETGWGNEQFF
.	TRBV6-1	.	TRBJ2-7	TGTGCCAGCAGGGGGGGAAGGACAGGTTTCTACGAGCAGTACTTC	CASRGGRTGFYEQYF
.	TRBV5-4	.	TRBJ2-3	TGTGCCAGCAGCCCCGTGTCTGATACGCAGTATTTT	CASSPVSDTQYF
TRBD2	TRBV10-3	once	TRBJ2-7	TGTGCCATCAGTACTACTAGCGGGAGCTACGAGCAGTACTTC	CAISTTSGSYEQYF
TRBD1	TRBV5-1	.	TRBJ1-4	TGCGCCAGCAGCTTGGGGGACAGGGCAACTAATGAAAAACTGTTTTTT	CASSLGDRATNEKLFF
.	TRBV5-4	.	TRBJ1-1	TGTGCCAGCAGTGTTGGTAACAGGGCGAACACTGAAGCTTTCTTT	CASSVGNRANTEAFF
TRBD2	TRBV30	once	TRBJ2-3	TGTGCCTGGAGCACCTCCAGGACTAGCTACACAGATACGCAGTATTTT	CAWSTSRTSYTDTQYF
TRBD1	TRBV28	few	TRBJ1-1	TGTGCCAGCAGGTTCAGGGGGATCCCTGAAGCTTTCTTT	CASRFRGIPEAFF
.	TRBV2	.	TRBJ1-5	TGTGCCAGCAGTGAAGCGGCGGAACGGCTTTCTCAGCCCCAGCATTTT	CASSEAAERLSQPQHF
.	TRBV28	.	TRBJ2-5	TGTGCCAGCCAAAGATTGTACAGGGAGAGAGAGACCCAGTACTTC	CASQRLYRERETQYF
.	TRBV28	.	TRBJ1-1	TGTGCCAGCATTACCTCGATTGGGGCCATGAATACTGAAGCTTTCTTT	CASITSIGAMNTEAFF
.	TRBV25-1	.	TRBJ2-1	TGTGCCAGCAGTAGGACGGGGGTGAATGAGCAGTTCTTC	CASSRTGVNEQFF
TRBD2	TRBV7-3	.	TRBJ2-1	TGTGCCAGCAGCCCCGCCCTAGCGGGAGTCGGTGAGCAGTTCTTC	CASSPALAGVGEQFF
.	TRBV2	.	TRBJ2-5	TGTGCCACCCAAGGGGCAGGGTTGACCCAAGAGACCCAGTACTTC	CATQGAGLTQETQYF
TRBD1	TRBV2	.	TRBJ2-7	TGTGCCAGCACCCAGGGGGCGGGGAACTACGAGCAGTACTTC	CASTQGAGNYEQYF
.	TRBV4-3	.	TRBJ2-1	TGCGCCAGCAGCCAAGAGGCAGGGAGGGGGTACAATGAGCAGTTCTTC	CASSQEAGRGYNEQFF
.	TRBV18	once	TRBJ2-3	TGTGCCAGCTCACCCGGCGGGGCGAGCACAGATACGCAGTATTTT	CASSPGGASTDTQYF
.	TRBV7-2	.	TRBJ1-1	TGTGCCAGCAGTTCCCAGGGTGGAGCTGAAGCTTTCTTT	CASSSQGGAEAFF
TRBD1	TRBV5-4	.	TRBJ1-1	TGTGCCAGCAGCTTGGATCAGGGGGGTCGGCGGGCTTTCTTT	CASSLDQGGRRAFF
TRBD2	TRBV4-1	.	TRBJ2-1	TGCGCCAGCAGCCGCCCCCTACTAGCGGGGACCTACAATGAGCAGTTCTTC	CASSRPLLAGTYNEQFF
.	TRBV19	.	TRBJ1-5	TGTGCCAGTAGTCCCGGGAGATGGGGCAATCAGCCCCAGCATTTT	CASSPGRWGNQPQHF
.	TRBV7-9	.	TRBJ2-3	TGTGCCAGCAGCTTCGGGACTGGCCCAGATACGCAGTATTTT	CASSFGTGPDTQYF
.	TRBV4-3	few	TRBJ1-2	TGCGCCAGCAGCCAACGTCGGGGGGGGGCCTATGGCTACACCTTC	CASSQRRGGAYGYTF